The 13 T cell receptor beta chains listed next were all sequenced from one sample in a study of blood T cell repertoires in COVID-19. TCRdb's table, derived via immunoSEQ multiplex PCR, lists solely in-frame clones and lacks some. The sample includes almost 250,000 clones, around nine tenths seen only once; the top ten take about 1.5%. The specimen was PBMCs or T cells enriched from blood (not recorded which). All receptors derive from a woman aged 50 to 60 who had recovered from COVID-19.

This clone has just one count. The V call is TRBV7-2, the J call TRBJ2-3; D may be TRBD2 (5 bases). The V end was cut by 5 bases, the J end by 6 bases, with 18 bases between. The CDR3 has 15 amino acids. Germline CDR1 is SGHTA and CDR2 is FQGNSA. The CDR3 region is CASSRRRGLEDTQYF. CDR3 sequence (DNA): TGTGCCAGCAGCAGAAGACGGGGATTAGAGGATACGCAGTATTTT.

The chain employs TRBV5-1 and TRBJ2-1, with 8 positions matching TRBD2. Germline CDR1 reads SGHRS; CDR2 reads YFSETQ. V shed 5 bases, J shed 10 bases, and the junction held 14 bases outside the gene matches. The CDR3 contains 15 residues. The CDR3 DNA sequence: TGCGCCAGCAGTATCGGGAGGGATCGGGGAGGGGAGCAGTTCTTC. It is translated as CASSIGRDRGGEQFF.

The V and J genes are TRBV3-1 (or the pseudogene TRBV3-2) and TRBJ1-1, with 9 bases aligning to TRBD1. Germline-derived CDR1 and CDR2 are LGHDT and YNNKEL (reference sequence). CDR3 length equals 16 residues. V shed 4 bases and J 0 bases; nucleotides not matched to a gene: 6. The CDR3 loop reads CASSRGQGGVNTEAFF. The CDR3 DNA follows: TGTGCCAGCAGCCGGGGACAGGGAGGGGTGAACACTGAAGCTTTCTTT.

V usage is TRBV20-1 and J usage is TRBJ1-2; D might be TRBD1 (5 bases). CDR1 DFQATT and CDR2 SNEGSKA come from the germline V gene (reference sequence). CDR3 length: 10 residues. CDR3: CSPDTYGYTF. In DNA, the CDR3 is TGCAGCCCGGACACCTATGGCTACACCTTC.

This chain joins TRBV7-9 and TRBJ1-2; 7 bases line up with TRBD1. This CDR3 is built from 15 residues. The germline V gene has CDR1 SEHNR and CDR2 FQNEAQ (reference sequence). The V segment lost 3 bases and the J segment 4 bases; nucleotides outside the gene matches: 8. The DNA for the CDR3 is TGTGCCAGCAGCTTTCCCGAGACAGGGCTCTATGGCTACACCTTC. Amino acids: CASSFPETGLYGYTF. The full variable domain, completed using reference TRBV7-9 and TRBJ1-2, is DTGVSQNPRHKITKRGQNVTFRCDPISEHNRLYWYRQTLGQGPEFLTYFQNEAQLEKSRLLSDRFSAERPKGSFSTLEIQRTEQGDSAMYLCASSFPETGLYGYTFGSGTRLTVV.

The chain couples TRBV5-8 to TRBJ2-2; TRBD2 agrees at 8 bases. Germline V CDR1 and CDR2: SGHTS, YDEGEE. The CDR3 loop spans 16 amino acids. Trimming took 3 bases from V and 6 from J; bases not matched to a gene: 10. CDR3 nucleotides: TGTGCCAGCAGCTCCCGGGGGGGCTTAGTACCCGGGGAGCTGTTTTTT. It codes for CASSSRGGLVPGELFF.

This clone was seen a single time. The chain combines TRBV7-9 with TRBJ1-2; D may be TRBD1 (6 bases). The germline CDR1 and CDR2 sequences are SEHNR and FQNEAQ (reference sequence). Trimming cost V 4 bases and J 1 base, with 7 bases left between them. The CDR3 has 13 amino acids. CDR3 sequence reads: CASSSQGNYGYTF. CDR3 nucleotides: TGTGCCAGCAGCTCACAGGGTAACTATGGCTACACCTTC.

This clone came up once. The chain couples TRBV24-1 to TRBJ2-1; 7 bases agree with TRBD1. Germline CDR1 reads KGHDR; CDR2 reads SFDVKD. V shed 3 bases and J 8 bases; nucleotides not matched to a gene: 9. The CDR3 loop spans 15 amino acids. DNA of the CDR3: TGTGCCACCAGTGATGCACAGGGGCTTTTGGATGAGCAGTTCTTC. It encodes CATSDAQGLLDEQFF.

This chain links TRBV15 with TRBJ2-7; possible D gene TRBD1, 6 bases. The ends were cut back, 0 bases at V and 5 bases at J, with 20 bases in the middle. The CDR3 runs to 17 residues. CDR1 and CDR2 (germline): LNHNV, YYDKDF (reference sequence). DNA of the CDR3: TGTGCCACCAGCAGAGATCCCAGTGGTGGCAGGGGAAACGAGCAGTACTTC. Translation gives CATSRDPSGGRGNEQYF.

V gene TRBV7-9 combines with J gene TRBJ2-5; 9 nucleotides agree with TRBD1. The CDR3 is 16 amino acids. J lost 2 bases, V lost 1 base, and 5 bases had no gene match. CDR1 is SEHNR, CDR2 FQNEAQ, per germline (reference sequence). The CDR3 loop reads CASSLDSGQGQETQYF. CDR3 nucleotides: TGTGCCAGCAGCTTAGATTCGGGACAGGGACAAGAGACCCAGTACTTC.

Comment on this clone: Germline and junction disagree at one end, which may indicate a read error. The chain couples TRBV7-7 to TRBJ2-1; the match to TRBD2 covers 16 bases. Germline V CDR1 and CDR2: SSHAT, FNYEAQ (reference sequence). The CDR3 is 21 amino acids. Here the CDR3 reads CASSPSIVVGLAGGPDNEQFF. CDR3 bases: TGTGCTAGCAGCCCTTCAATCGTGGTGGGACTAGCGGGAGGGCCGGACAATGAGCAGTTCTTC.

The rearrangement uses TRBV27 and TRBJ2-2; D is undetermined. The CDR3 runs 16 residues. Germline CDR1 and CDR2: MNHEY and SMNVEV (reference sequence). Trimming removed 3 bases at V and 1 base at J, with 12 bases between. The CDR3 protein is CASSLTLGRNTGELFF. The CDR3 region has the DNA TGTGCCAGCAGTTTGACCCTGGGCCGGAACACCGGGGAGCTGTTTTTT.

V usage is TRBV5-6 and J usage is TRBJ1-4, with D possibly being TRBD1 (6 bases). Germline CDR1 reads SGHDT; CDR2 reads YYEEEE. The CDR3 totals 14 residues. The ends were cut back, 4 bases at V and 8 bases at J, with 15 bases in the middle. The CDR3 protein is CASSQDSLREKLFF. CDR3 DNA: TGTGCCAGCAGCCAGGACAGCCTGCGGGAAAAACTGTTTTTT.